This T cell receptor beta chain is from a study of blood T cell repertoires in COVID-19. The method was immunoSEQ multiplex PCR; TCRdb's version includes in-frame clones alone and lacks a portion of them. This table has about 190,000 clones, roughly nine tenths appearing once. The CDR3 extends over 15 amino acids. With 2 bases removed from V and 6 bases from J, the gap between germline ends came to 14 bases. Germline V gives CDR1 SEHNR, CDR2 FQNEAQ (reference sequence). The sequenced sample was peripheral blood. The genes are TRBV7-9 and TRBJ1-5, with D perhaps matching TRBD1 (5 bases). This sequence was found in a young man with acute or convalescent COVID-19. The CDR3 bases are TGTGCCAGCAGCTTAAAGGGAGGTCAGGGTCAGCCCCAGCATTTT. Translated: CASSLKGGQGQPQHF.